This T cell receptor beta chain was recorded in a study of shared clonotypes between healthy human individuals. General study findings and limits: Sharing across a handful of donors was seen in around 5% of naive CD4 clonotypes.

A deep-level run was used for the assay. This table comes from immunoSEQ multiplex PCR, and its TCRdb copy is limited to in-frame clones, with some not included. In the table there are almost 700,000 clones, roughly nine tenths of which are singletons. The naive CD8 population came from CD45RO-negative cells selected for CCR7, without terminally differentiated effector memory CD45RA+ cells. To note about this clone: Antigen: not known.

This CDR3 region has 15 residues. Trimming pared 0 bases from V and 3 bases from J, leaving 9 bases between. Germline lookup yields CDR1 MGHRA and CDR2 YSYEKL. The J gene is TRBJ1-5, the V gene TRBV4-1; possibly TRBD1 for D (6 bases). This TCR derives from a man aged 30-40 years in good health. Material for sequencing was naive CD8+ T cells sorted from blood. Here the CDR3 reads CASSQDGTPNQPQHF. The CDR3, as DNA: TGCGCCAGCAGCCAAGATGGGACACCCAATCAGCCCCAGCATTTT.